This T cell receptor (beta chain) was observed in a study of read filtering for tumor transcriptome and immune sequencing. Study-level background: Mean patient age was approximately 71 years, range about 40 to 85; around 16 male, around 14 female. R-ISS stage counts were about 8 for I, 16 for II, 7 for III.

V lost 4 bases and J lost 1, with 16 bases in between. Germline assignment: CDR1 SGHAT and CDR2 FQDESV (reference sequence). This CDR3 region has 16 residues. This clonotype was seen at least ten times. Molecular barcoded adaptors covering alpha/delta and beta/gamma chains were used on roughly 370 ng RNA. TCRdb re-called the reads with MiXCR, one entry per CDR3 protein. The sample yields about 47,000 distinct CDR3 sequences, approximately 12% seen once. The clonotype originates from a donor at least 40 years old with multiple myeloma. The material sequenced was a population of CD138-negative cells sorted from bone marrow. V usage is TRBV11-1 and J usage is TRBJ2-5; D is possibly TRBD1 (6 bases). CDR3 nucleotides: TGTGCCAGCAGCTGGGGACACCGGTCCCCCCAAGAGACCCAGTACTTC. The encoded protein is CASSWGHRSPQETQYF. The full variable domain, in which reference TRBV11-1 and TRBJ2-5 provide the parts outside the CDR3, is EAEVAQSPRYKITEKSQAVAFWCDPISGHATLYWYRQILGQGPELLVQFQDESVVDDSQLPKDRFSAERLKGVDSTLKIQPAELGDSAMYLCASSWGHRSPQETQYFGPGTRLLVL.